The rows below give T cell receptor beta chains drawn from one sample of a study of cytomegalovirus exposure and HLA in healthy donors. Method: immunoSEQ multiplex PCR; TCRdb's copy keeps in-frame clones and lacks some. The sample has roughly 100,000 clones, 78% seen once. Sequencing was performed on PBMCs. Every receptor here comes from a woman aged 60-75 years in good health and CMV-seronegative. The CDR3 runs from the conserved cysteine through the conserved F or W. A D gene is named only where the DNA matches it firmly. The size field is filled for only some rows; it gives once, few, many or a size class.

v_gene	abundance	d_gene	j_gene	len	CDR3nt	CDR3aa
TRBV7-2	few	TRBD2	TRBJ2-5	17	TGTGCCAGCAGCTTAGGTGGGACTAGCGGCCTCCAAGAGACCCAGTACTTC	CASSLGGTSGLQETQYF
TRBV7-2	.	.	TRBJ2-5	14	TGTGCCAGCAGCTTTAGGGGCGGCCAAGAGACCCAGTACTTC	CASSFRGGQETQYF
TRBV19	.	.	TRBJ2-2	13	TGTGCCAGTTTGACAGGGAACACCGGGGAGCTGTTTTTT	CASLTGNTGELFF
TRBV5-5	.	TRBD1	TRBJ2-1	15	TGTGCCAGCAGCTTAAGGGGGCCAATATACAATGAGCAGTTCTTC	CASSLRGPIYNEQFF
TRBV29-1	.	TRBD2	TRBJ2-1	14	TGCAGCGTCCGGACTAGCGGGATCGACAATGAGCAGTTCTTC	CSVRTSGIDNEQFF
TRBV7-9	.	.	TRBJ1-1	14	TGTGCCAGCAGCTTAGTACAGGGAAACACTGAAGCTTTCTTT	CASSLVQGNTEAFF
TRBV27	.	.	TRBJ2-7	15	TGTGCCAGCAGCCTACTCGGGGGACAGTCCTACGAGCAGTACTTC	CASSLLGGQSYEQYF
TRBV27	.	.	TRBJ2-7	11	TGTGCCATGTCAGGGTCCAGCGAGCAGTACTTC	CAMSGSSEQYF
TRBV4-3	once	.	TRBJ2-2	16	TGCGCCAGCAGCCAAGGTCGGGGATCGAACACCGGGGAGCTGTTTTTT	CASSQGRGSNTGELFF
TRBV4-1	.	.	TRBJ2-1	18	TGCGCCAGCAGCCAAGTAGTCCTGATGGTACAAAAGGGGAATGAGCAGTTCTTC	CASSQVVLMVQKGNEQFF
TRBV28	.	.	TRBJ1-2	13	TGTGCCAGCAGTTTGCAGGGGCAGGGTGGCTACACCTTC	CASSLQGQGGYTF
TRBV5-4	.	TRBD2	TRBJ2-1	16	TGTGCCAGCAGCTTCCATCGAGCGGGGGGGCCTAATGAGCAGTTCTTC	CASSFHRAGGPNEQFF
TRBV7-8	.	.	TRBJ2-3	15	TGTGCCAGCAGCCTTGTGGGCGGGAGCACAGATACGCAGTATTTT	CASSLVGGSTDTQYF
TRBV19	few	TRBD1	TRBJ1-1	15	TGTGCCAGTAGTATAGGGCAGGGGGCGCGCACTGAAGCTTTCTTT	CASSIGQGARTEAFF
TRBV30	.	.	TRBJ2-5	14	TGTGCCTGGAGTGTTGTCCGGGGCCAAGAGACCCAGTACTTC	CAWSVVRGQETQYF
TRBV19	.	TRBD2	TRBJ2-1	14	TGTGCCAGTAGTTTGGCGGGAGCCTACAATGAGCAGTTCTTC	CASSLAGAYNEQFF
TRBV14	.	TRBD2	TRBJ2-1	16	TGTGCCAGCAGCCACTGGACTAGCGGGAGGGACAGTGAGCAGTTCTTC	CASSHWTSGRDSEQFF
TRBV27	.	.	TRBJ1-3	17	TGTGCCAGCAGTCCGTCTTTTCGACAGAGCTCTGGAAACACCATATATTTT	CASSPSFRQSSGNTIYF
TRBV7-9	.	.	TRBJ2-5	13	TGTGCCAGCAGCTTAATGGGCGAAGAGACCCAGTACTTC	CASSLMGEETQYF
TRBV11-2	.	TRBD1	TRBJ1-1	17	TGTGCCAGCAGCTACCGGGACAGGCGCAAACCAAACACTGAAGCTTTCTTT	CASSYRDRRKPNTEAFF
TRBV5-1	few	TRBD1	TRBJ1-4	17	TGCGCCAGCAGCTTGGGGGACAGGTCTACAACTAATGAAAAACTGTTTTTT	CASSLGDRSTTNEKLFF
TRBV2	.	TRBD1	TRBJ1-2	13	TGTGCCAGCAGCGGACAGGGAGGGTATGGCTACACCTTC	CASSGQGGYGYTF
TRBV7-9	.	.	TRBJ2-4	14	TGTGCCAGCAGCTTAGTAGAAGGGGTAAACATTCAGTACTTC	CASSLVEGVNIQYF
TRBV7-9	.	TRBD1	TRBJ1-4	17	TGTGCCAGCAGCAACCTACCGGGACAGGGGGGGGGTGAAAAACTGTTTTTT	CASSNLPGQGGGEKLFF
TRBV15	.	TRBD2	TRBJ2-1	17	TGTGCCACCAGCAGTGCAACAATAGGACTAGCGGGAGATGAGCAGTTCTTC	CATSSATIGLAGDEQFF
TRBV5-1	.	TRBD2	TRBJ2-1	17	TGCGCCAGCAGCTTGGACTACCGGGGGGGATCTGGCAATGAGCAGTTCTTC	CASSLDYRGGSGNEQFF
TRBV5-1	.	TRBD1	TRBJ2-2	15	TGCGCCAGCAGCTTGGCACAGGGGGCGGCCGGGGAGCTGTTTTTT	CASSLAQGAAGELFF